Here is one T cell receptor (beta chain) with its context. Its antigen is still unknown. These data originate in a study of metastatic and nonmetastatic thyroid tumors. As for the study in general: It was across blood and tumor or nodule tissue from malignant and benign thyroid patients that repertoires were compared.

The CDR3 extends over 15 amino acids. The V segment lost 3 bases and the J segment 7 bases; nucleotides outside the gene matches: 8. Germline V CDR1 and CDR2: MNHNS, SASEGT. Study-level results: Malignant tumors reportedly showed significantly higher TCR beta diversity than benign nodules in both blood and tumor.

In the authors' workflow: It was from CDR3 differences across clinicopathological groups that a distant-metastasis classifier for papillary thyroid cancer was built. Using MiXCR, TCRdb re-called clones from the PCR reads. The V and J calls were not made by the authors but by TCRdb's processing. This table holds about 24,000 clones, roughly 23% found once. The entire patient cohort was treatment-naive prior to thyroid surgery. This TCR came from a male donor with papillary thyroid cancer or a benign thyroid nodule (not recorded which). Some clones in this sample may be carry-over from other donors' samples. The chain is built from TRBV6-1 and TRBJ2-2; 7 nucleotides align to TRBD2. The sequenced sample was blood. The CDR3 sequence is CASSDMVGEGGELFF. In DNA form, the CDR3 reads TGTGCCAGCAGTGACATGGTCGGGGAGGGCGGGGAGCTGTTTTTT.